The rows below give T cell receptor beta chains drawn from one sample of a study of T cell changes during pregnancy in multiple sclerosis. The repertoire was sequenced with immunoSEQ multiplex PCR; TCRdb's copy has only in-frame clones and lacks some. Of roughly 40,000 clones in the sample, 92% were seen once. The sequencing used CD8+ T cells from peripheral blood mononuclear cells, collected in the first trimester of pregnancy. The receptors were sampled from a female donor with multiple sclerosis, enrolled in a pregnancy study. Each CDR3 is given with its conserved first and last residue. A D gene is named only where the DNA matches it firmly. Size is omitted from some rows. Given values are once, few, many or a class for expanded clones.

d_call: TRBD2
clone_size: NA
v_call: TRBV19
j_call: TRBJ2-7
cdr3_nt: TGTGCCAGTAGTTGGGGCGGGGGGGACTACGAGCAGTACTTC
cdr3_aa: CASSWGGGDYEQYF

d_call: TRBD1
clone_size: NA
v_call: TRBV27
j_call: TRBJ1-2
cdr3_nt: TGTGCCAGCAGTCTTATACCGGGACAGGGGGCTCTTTCCTATGGCTACACCTTC
cdr3_aa: CASSLIPGQGALSYGYTF

d_call: NA
clone_size: NA
v_call: TRBV7-9
j_call: TRBJ2-5
cdr3_nt: TGTGCCAGCAGCCGCCCGGGAGAGGAGACCCAGTACTTC
cdr3_aa: CASSRPGEETQYF

d_call: TRBD1
clone_size: NA
v_call: TRBV6-1
j_call: TRBJ1-4
cdr3_nt: TGTGCCAGCAGCGAAAAGGGGGCGGCTAATGAAAAACTGTTTTTT
cdr3_aa: CASSEKGAANEKLFF

d_call: TRBD2
clone_size: NA
v_call: TRBV7-6
j_call: TRBJ2-1
cdr3_nt: TGTGCCAGCAGCTTAGAACTAGCGGGGATAAATTGGCAGTTCTTC
cdr3_aa: CASSLELAGINWQFF

d_call: NA
clone_size: NA
v_call: TRBV7-6
j_call: TRBJ1-6
cdr3_nt: TGTGCCAGCAGCTTAGGGACACCTAATTCACCCCTCCACTTT
cdr3_aa: CASSLGTPNSPLHF

d_call: NA
clone_size: NA
v_call: TRBV4-2
j_call: TRBJ1-2
cdr3_nt: TGTGCCAGCAGCCCCACAGGGAATGCCAACTATGGCTACACCTTC
cdr3_aa: CASSPTGNANYGYTF

d_call: NA
clone_size: NA
v_call: TRBV19
j_call: TRBJ1-1
cdr3_nt: TGTGCCACACTGCGGGGTGCCACTGAAGCTTTCTTT
cdr3_aa: CATLRGATEAFF

d_call: TRBD1
clone_size: NA
v_call: TRBV11-2
j_call: TRBJ2-3
cdr3_nt: TGTGCCAGCAGCATGGACAGGGTGGGCACAGATACGCAGTATTTT
cdr3_aa: CASSMDRVGTDTQYF

d_call: TRBD1
clone_size: NA
v_call: TRBV11-2
j_call: TRBJ2-7
cdr3_nt: TGTGCCAGCAGACGGACAGGTGATTTCTACGAGCAGTACTTC
cdr3_aa: CASRRTGDFYEQYF

d_call: TRBD2
clone_size: NA
v_call: TRBV27
j_call: TRBJ2-2
cdr3_nt: TGTGCCAGCAGTTTATGGGGGGGATCCACCGGGGAGCTGTTTTTT
cdr3_aa: CASSLWGGSTGELFF

d_call: TRBD1
clone_size: NA
v_call: TRBV6-6
j_call: TRBJ1-5
cdr3_nt: TGTGCCAGCAGCCCGGACAGGGGACGTCAGCCCCAGCATTTT
cdr3_aa: CASSPDRGRQPQHF

d_call: NA
clone_size: NA
v_call: TRBV7-9
j_call: TRBJ1-2
cdr3_nt: TGTGCCAGCAGCTTAGGTCCAGGGCGGACAAACTATGGCTACACCTTC
cdr3_aa: CASSLGPGRTNYGYTF

d_call: TRBD1
clone_size: NA
v_call: TRBV13
j_call: TRBJ1-4
cdr3_nt: TGTGCCAGCAGCCTAAGGACAGGGGGAAATGAAAAACTGTTTTTT
cdr3_aa: CASSLRTGGNEKLFF

d_call: TRBD2
clone_size: NA
v_call: TRBV30
j_call: TRBJ2-3
cdr3_nt: TGTGCCTGCCCGCCGGGGGGAGGCACAGATACGCAGTATTTT
cdr3_aa: CACPPGGGTDTQYF

d_call: TRBD1
clone_size: NA
v_call: TRBV5-6
j_call: TRBJ2-2
cdr3_nt: TGTGCCAGCAGCTTGGCCGGACAGGGGGCGGTCGGGGAGCTGTTTTTT
cdr3_aa: CASSLAGQGAVGELFF

d_call: NA
clone_size: NA
v_call: TRBV7-9
j_call: TRBJ1-2
cdr3_nt: TGTGCCAGCAGCTTCTATGGGGACACTCTTAACTATGGCTACACCTTC
cdr3_aa: CASSFYGDTLNYGYTF

d_call: NA
clone_size: NA
v_call: TRBV14
j_call: TRBJ2-1
cdr3_nt: TGTGCCAGCAGCCAAGATTTCGGGGATTGGGACAATGAGCAGTTCTTC
cdr3_aa: CASSQDFGDWDNEQFF

d_call: NA
clone_size: NA
v_call: TRBV27
j_call: TRBJ1-2
cdr3_nt: TGTGCCAGCAGTTTAGTGGCCCTCAGGGGCGCTGACTATGGCTACACCTTC
cdr3_aa: CASSLVALRGADYGYTF

d_call: TRBD1
clone_size: NA
v_call: TRBV25-1
j_call: TRBJ2-1
cdr3_nt: TGTGCCAGCAGTGGGTATACGACAGGGAATGAGCAGTTCTTC
cdr3_aa: CASSGYTTGNEQFF

d_call: TRBD2
clone_size: NA
v_call: TRBV29-1
j_call: TRBJ2-7
cdr3_nt: TGCAGCGTGAGCGGGGTCTCCGGCGAGCAGTACTTC
cdr3_aa: CSVSGVSGEQYF

d_call: TRBD1
clone_size: NA
v_call: TRBV11-2
j_call: TRBJ1-1
cdr3_nt: TGTGCCAGCAGCCTTTCAGGGGGTTGGACTGAAGCTTTCTTT
cdr3_aa: CASSLSGGWTEAFF

d_call: TRBD2
clone_size: NA
v_call: TRBV9
j_call: TRBJ2-2
cdr3_nt: TGTGCCAGCAGCGTCTCTAGCGGGGGGGCCCCCACCGGGGAGCTGTTTTTT
cdr3_aa: CASSVSSGGAPTGELFF

d_call: NA
clone_size: NA
v_call: TRBV4-1
j_call: TRBJ1-4
cdr3_nt: TGCGCCAGCAGCCGGGGAGGGACTAATGAAAAACTGTTTTTT
cdr3_aa: CASSRGGTNEKLFF

d_call: NA
clone_size: NA
v_call: TRBV6-6
j_call: TRBJ1-1
cdr3_nt: TGTGCCAGCAGCTCTCTATATCCCATGAACACTGAAGCTTTCTTT
cdr3_aa: CASSSLYPMNTEAFF

d_call: NA
clone_size: NA
v_call: TRBV30
j_call: TRBJ2-2
cdr3_nt: TGTGCCTGGATGAATGGGCGGGACACCGGGGAGCTGTTTTTT
cdr3_aa: CAWMNGRDTGELFF

d_call: TRBD2
clone_size: NA
v_call: TRBV4-2
j_call: TRBJ2-6
cdr3_nt: TGTGCCAGCAGCCAAGTAACTAGCGGGGGGGCTGGGGCCAACGTCCTGACTTTC
cdr3_aa: CASSQVTSGGAGANVLTF

d_call: NA
clone_size: NA
v_call: TRBV9
j_call: TRBJ1-6
cdr3_nt: TGTGCCAGCAGCGTTCAGGCCGCGGGGTCACCCCTCCACTTT
cdr3_aa: CASSVQAAGSPLHF

d_call: NA
clone_size: NA
v_call: TRBV7-8
j_call: TRBJ1-2
cdr3_nt: TGTGCCAGCACCAACCTACTAGAAGGGTCCTATGGCTACACCTTC
cdr3_aa: CASTNLLEGSYGYTF

d_call: NA
clone_size: NA
v_call: TRBV27
j_call: TRBJ1-1
cdr3_nt: TGTGCCAGCAGTCCTCCCGGGGGGTGGGCTGAAGCTTTCTTT
cdr3_aa: CASSPPGGWAEAFF

d_call: NA
clone_size: few
v_call: TRBV6-5
j_call: TRBJ1-6
cdr3_nt: TGTGCCAGCAGTTACGCCTACTCCCTCCAGGGACTCCTCCACTTT
cdr3_aa: CASSYAYSLQGLLHF

d_call: NA
clone_size: NA
v_call: TRBV5-1
j_call: TRBJ1-4
cdr3_nt: TGCGCCAGCAGGTTTGGTGAGGCGGAAAATGTAAAACTGTTTTTT
cdr3_aa: CASRFGEAENVKLFF

d_call: TRBD1
clone_size: NA
v_call: TRBV7-9
j_call: TRBJ1-2
cdr3_nt: TGTGCCAGCAGCCGAGGACAGGAACCCGTAGTTTATGGCTACACCTTC
cdr3_aa: CASSRGQEPVVYGYTF

d_call: TRBD2
clone_size: NA
v_call: TRBV4-1
j_call: TRBJ2-7
cdr3_nt: TGCGCCAGCAGCCTAACTAGCGGGGACCACGAGCAGTACTTC
cdr3_aa: CASSLTSGDHEQYF

d_call: NA
clone_size: NA
v_call: TRBV5-1
j_call: TRBJ1-5
cdr3_nt: TGCGCCAGCAGCTTGGCTCCAGGGGTGGGCAATCAGCCCCAGCATTTT
cdr3_aa: CASSLAPGVGNQPQHF

d_call: NA
clone_size: NA
v_call: TRBV4-1
j_call: TRBJ1-2
cdr3_nt: TGCGCCAGCAGCCAAGAACAGGGTCACTATGGCTACACCTTC
cdr3_aa: CASSQEQGHYGYTF

d_call: NA
clone_size: NA
v_call: TRBV7-2
j_call: TRBJ1-1
cdr3_nt: TGTGCCAGCAGCTTAGACATGAACACTGAAGCTTTCTTT
cdr3_aa: CASSLDMNTEAFF

d_call: TRBD2
clone_size: NA
v_call: TRBV4-1
j_call: TRBJ2-3
cdr3_nt: TGCGCCAGCAGCCCCGGACTAGCGGGGGTCACAGATACGCAGTATTTT
cdr3_aa: CASSPGLAGVTDTQYF

d_call: NA
clone_size: NA
v_call: TRBV19
j_call: TRBJ1-2
cdr3_nt: TGTGCCAGTAGGATGGGAGGCGCGGGCTACACCTTC
cdr3_aa: CASRMGGAGYTF

d_call: NA
clone_size: NA
v_call: TRBV6-1
j_call: TRBJ2-7
cdr3_nt: TGTGCCAGCAGTGAAGCTCTGGACATTAGCTACGAGCAGTACTTC
cdr3_aa: CASSEALDISYEQYF

d_call: NA
clone_size: NA
v_call: TRBV27
j_call: TRBJ1-5
cdr3_nt: TGTGCCAGCAGTCCTGGGGCCTTTAGCAATCAGCCCCAGCATTTT
cdr3_aa: CASSPGAFSNQPQHF

d_call: TRBD1
clone_size: NA
v_call: TRBV15
j_call: TRBJ2-3
cdr3_nt: TGTGCCACGAGATACCCTGGGACAGGGGGAACAGATACGCAGTATTTT
cdr3_aa: CATRYPGTGGTDTQYF

d_call: TRBD1
clone_size: NA
v_call: TRBV27
j_call: TRBJ1-2
cdr3_nt: TGTGCCAGCAGTTTACTCCAGGGACAGGGGGCGAGGTATGGCTACACCTTC
cdr3_aa: CASSLLQGQGARYGYTF

d_call: TRBD2
clone_size: NA
v_call: TRBV5-1
j_call: TRBJ2-3
cdr3_nt: TGCGCCAGCATGATGACGGGGGGGGGAGATACGCAGTATTTT
cdr3_aa: CASMMTGGGDTQYF

d_call: NA
clone_size: NA
v_call: TRBV12-2
j_call: TRBJ2-5
cdr3_nt: TGTGCAAGTCGCTTAGCGCAGACTGACCAAGAGACCCAGTACTTC
cdr3_aa: CASRLAQTDQETQYF

d_call: TRBD1
clone_size: NA
v_call: TRBV27
j_call: TRBJ2-2
cdr3_nt: TGTGCCAGCAGTCGGACAGGGAGGCCCGGGGAGCTGTTTTTT
cdr3_aa: CASSRTGRPGELFF

d_call: TRBD2
clone_size: NA
v_call: TRBV10-2
j_call: TRBJ2-7
cdr3_nt: TGCGCCAGCTGGGGGGGGACTGGCTACGAGCAGTACTTC
cdr3_aa: CASWGGTGYEQYF

d_call: NA
clone_size: NA
v_call: TRBV5-8
j_call: TRBJ2-7
cdr3_nt: TGTGCCAGCAGCAGGCAGGGGTCGTCCTACGAGCAGTACTTC
cdr3_aa: CASSRQGSSYEQYF

d_call: TRBD1
clone_size: NA
v_call: TRBV2
j_call: TRBJ2-5
cdr3_nt: TGTGCCAGCAGTGCCCGGACAGGGCTGGAGACCCAGTACTTC
cdr3_aa: CASSARTGLETQYF

d_call: TRBD2
clone_size: NA
v_call: TRBV7-8
j_call: TRBJ2-1
cdr3_nt: TGTGCCAGCAGCCAATCCTGGACTAGCGGGAATGAGCAGTTCTTC
cdr3_aa: CASSQSWTSGNEQFF

d_call: NA
clone_size: NA
v_call: TRBV4-1
j_call: TRBJ1-5
cdr3_nt: TGCGCCAGCAGCTCAGCGATGGACGGACTCAATCAGCCCCAGCATTTT
cdr3_aa: CASSSAMDGLNQPQHF

d_call: TRBD1
clone_size: NA
v_call: TRBV29-1
j_call: TRBJ2-7
cdr3_nt: TGCAGCGTCGGACAGGGTTGGAACGAGCAGTACTTC
cdr3_aa: CSVGQGWNEQYF

d_call: NA
clone_size: NA
v_call: TRBV11-2
j_call: TRBJ2-7
cdr3_nt: TGTGCCAGCAGCCCCGGGGGGCCGTACGAGCAGTACTTC
cdr3_aa: CASSPGGPYEQYF

d_call: NA
clone_size: NA
v_call: TRBV7-6
j_call: TRBJ2-2
cdr3_nt: TGTGCCAGCAGTTCCCCGGCGGGGTGGGGCACCGGGGAGCTGTTTTTT
cdr3_aa: CASSSPAGWGTGELFF

d_call: TRBD2
clone_size: NA
v_call: TRBV11-2
j_call: TRBJ2-7
cdr3_nt: TGTGCCAGCAGCTTAGAAGGGGCCGGGGGGGCTCGCTACGAGCAGTACTTC
cdr3_aa: CASSLEGAGGARYEQYF

d_call: NA
clone_size: NA
v_call: TRBV14
j_call: TRBJ2-7
cdr3_nt: TGTGCCAGCAGCCAGATATCCGGAGGATACGAGCAGTACTTC
cdr3_aa: CASSQISGGYEQYF

d_call: TRBD1
clone_size: NA
v_call: TRBV13
j_call: TRBJ1-2
cdr3_nt: TGTGCCAGCAGCAAACCATACAGGGGGGATTATGGCTACACCTTC
cdr3_aa: CASSKPYRGDYGYTF

d_call: NA
clone_size: NA
v_call: TRBV27
j_call: TRBJ2-7
cdr3_nt: TGTGCCAGCAGTTTTGTGGGGGGGCATGAAGAGCAGTACTTC
cdr3_aa: CASSFVGGHEEQYF

d_call: NA
clone_size: NA
v_call: TRBV5-6
j_call: TRBJ2-3
cdr3_nt: TGTGCCAGCAGCTACACAGTCACAGATACGCAGTATTTT
cdr3_aa: CASSYTVTDTQYF

d_call: TRBD2
clone_size: NA
v_call: TRBV4-2
j_call: TRBJ2-5
cdr3_nt: TGTGCCAGCAGCCAAGATCCAGCGGGGGGGCCGGAGACCCAGTACTTC
cdr3_aa: CASSQDPAGGPETQYF